Listed below are T cell receptor beta chains from one sample, sequenced in a study of cytotoxic CD8 clonotypes in ibrutinib-treated CLL. Data came from immunoSEQ multiplex PCR; TCRdb stores just in-frame clones and leaves some out. The data contain more than 110,000 clones, 76% of them singletons. This material consisted of PBMCs, taken after 24 months of ibrutinib treatment. These receptors were taken from a human donor with chronic lymphocytic leukemia. Both conserved end residues are trimmed from each CDR3. The D gene is left open where the match is weak.

TRBJ1-2 | TRBV28 | - | ASSPTLRGYT
TRBJ1-1 | TRBV19 | - | ASSIRGTNTEAF
TRBJ1-4 | TRBV23-1 | TRBD1 | ASSKSSRDREALDEKLF
- | TRBV2 | TRBD1 | ASSPGTGSYEQY
TRBJ1-4 | TRBV12-2 | - | ASRDSGPAPTNEKLF
TRBJ1-1 | TRBV7-2 | - | ASSRQVDTEAF
TRBJ1-1 | TRBV18 | - | ASSPSRGGLNTEAF
TRBJ2-7 | TRBV30 | - | AWSRGGVYEQY
TRBJ2-7 | TRBV15 | TRBD1 | ATSRDPGQGGEEQY
TRBJ1-1 | TRBV18 | - | ASSRAAGFEAF
TRBJ2-1 | TRBV5-1 | - | ASSGASYNEQF
TRBJ1-2 | TRBV7-2 | - | ASSLALGGATGGYT
TRBJ2-1 | TRBV18 | - | ASSPGEGNYNEQF
TRBJ2-1 | TRBV25-1 | TRBD2 | ASSGGTSGINNEQF
TRBJ1-2 | TRBV9 | - | ASSTEGGAYGYT
TRBJ2-2 | TRBV5-1 | TRBD2 | ASSLTSGSTGELF
TRBJ2-7 | TRBV5-1 | - | ASSGSPGTVQSYEQY
TRBJ1-6 | TRBV7-3 | - | ASSLGAGHNSPLH
TRBJ2-7 | TRBV11-2 | - | ASSFTGAYEQY
TRBJ2-7 | TRBV18 | TRBD2 | ASSLQRERYEQY
TRBJ2-7 | TRBV29-1 | - | SVAGQLDAYEQY
TRBJ2-5 | TRBV7-3 | - | ASSLSGGARLETQY